This TCR beta chain was obtained from a study of shared clonotypes between healthy human individuals. Overall study results and limits: With few donors, the genetic and exposure-history diversity represented was limited.

Sequencing used immunoSEQ multiplex PCR; TCRdb keeps in-frame clones, though not all of them. The sample lists around 500,000 clones; around 80% were seen once. About this clone: Its antigen is unknown.

Sequencing input: PBMCs. This TCR derives from a woman between 40 and 55 years old in good health. Some clones in this sample may be carry-over from other donors' samples.

The CDR3 is CASSLAGLAEQYF. The CDR3 DNA sequence: TGCGCCAGCAGCTTGGCAGGGTTAGCCGAGCAGTACTTC. The V and J genes are TRBV5-1 and TRBJ2-7; possible D gene TRBD1, 5 bases. V lost 0 bases to trimming and J lost 6 bases, with 10 bases between them. This CDR3 region has 13 residues. The germline V gene encodes CDR1 SGHRS and CDR2 YFSETQ. Using reference TRBV5-1 and TRBJ2-7 for the parts outside the CDR3, the full variable domain is KAGVTQTPRYLIKTRGQQVTLSCSPISGHRSVSWYQQTPGQGLQFLFEYFSETQRNKGNFPGRFSGRQFSNSRSEMNVSTLELGDSALYLCASSLAGLAEQYFGPGTRLTVT.